The source of this TCR beta chain is a study of T cells in Graves' hyperthyroidism and ophthalmopathy. What was amplified from RNA transcripts were TCR beta CDR3 regions. TCR CDR3 regions were first amplified by RT-PCR with HTBI primers. MiXCR, applied by TCRdb to the multiplex PCR reads, yields one record per CDR3 protein. The repertoire consists of approximately 710,000 distinct CDR3 sequences, with 15% to 20% occurring once and the leading ten covering about 16%. This clonotype was counted only a few times. Antigen: not known. Findings and caveats of the study: Peripheral blood also featured most of the thyroid clonotypes expanded above 0.001. Ophthalmopathy and stable hyperthyroidism were told apart by a 13 V-J model.

Those with hyperthyroidism were 18 to 65 years old, newly diagnosed, and ill for under 2 months. The PBMCs were taken from 10 ml of fresh peripheral blood. Germline V gene lookup returns CDR1 SGHTA and CDR2 FQGTGA. V lost 2 bases and J lost 9, with 13 bases in between. The CDR3 is made up of 13 amino acids. V is TRBV7-3 and J is TRBJ1-1; D remains unclear. The receptor comes from a man aged 50-60 years with Graves' hyperthyroidism. Sequenced: blood. The DNA for the CDR3 is TGTGCCAGCAGCTTAGAGGGCCCTAGGAAAGCTTTCTTT. Amino acids: CASSLEGPRKAFF.